The sequence of this T cell receptor (beta chain) was determined in a study of regulatory T cells in long-lasting Graves disease. Study-wide results and limits: The study found TRBV28, TRBJ1-2 and TRBJ2-5 favored in persistent disease. TCR diversity was lower in persistent Graves' patients (versus newly diagnosed ones).

Combining iRepertoire HTBI primers with Arm-PCR of CDR3 regions, the authors built TCR beta libraries. TCRdb re-analysed the multiplex PCR reads in MiXCR, keeping a single row per CDR3 protein. The sample lists about 540,000 distinct CDR3 sequences, about 14% seen once, with under 10% in the top ten. This clonotype was seen repeatedly, ten times or more. The antigen is not known. V was cut by 2 bases and J by 7 bases, with 14 bases left in between. The length of the CDR3 is 13 residues. Germline V CDR1 and CDR2: DFQATT, SNEGSKA (reference sequence). Time point denoted: newly diagnosed GD, antithyroid drugs for less than 3 months. Preparation of the TCR library used RNA extracted from PBMCs. This sample was also put to use in a study of T cells in Graves' hyperthyroidism and ophthalmopathy.

The chain has TRBV20-1 and TRBJ1-2; D possibly corresponds to TRBD1 (5 bases). The sample here was peripheral blood mononuclear cells (PBMCs), taken at new diagnosis, from a patient treated with antithyroid drugs. This sequence originates from a man aged 25 to 40 with Graves disease. The CDR3 DNA follows: TGCAGTGCTAGACTCGACGGGGGAGCTGGCTACACCTTC. Protein: CSARLDGGAGYTF.